The 5 T cell receptor beta chains below come from one sample, sequenced in a study of T cell responses to AZD1222 COVID-19 vaccine. The protocol was immunoSEQ multiplex PCR, while the TCRdb copy is restricted to in-frame clones and leaves out a portion. The sample holds 55,000 to 60,000 clones; around 83% are singletons and the top ten take roughly a fifth. Specimen: peripheral blood, collected on day 0 of MenACWY control vaccination. The receptors were sampled from an adult in good health.

The CDR3 DNA is TGTGCCAGCAGTTCCCACCTGACTAATCAGCCCCAGCATTTT. This codes for CASSSHLTNQPQHF. J is TRBJ1-5 and V is TRBV27, with D unresolved. The CDR3 totals 14 residues. Trimming took 4 bases from V and 4 from J, leaving 11 bases between them. Germline CDR1 is MNHEY and CDR2 is SMNVEV (reference sequence).

The chain is built from TRBV25-1 and TRBJ2-3; the D is unclear. This CDR3 region has 13 residues. Germline loops: CDR1 MGHDK, CDR2 SYGVNS. Trimming pared 3 bases from V and 0 bases from J, leaving 4 bases between. CDR3 loop: CASSDISTDTQYF. In DNA form, the CDR3 reads TGTGCCAGCAGTGATATTAGCACAGATACGCAGTATTTT.

The chain employs TRBV7-9 and TRBJ1-5; the D gene is possibly TRBD1 (5 bases). This CDR3 contains 15 residues. The germline CDR1 and CDR2 sequences are SEHNR and FQNEAQ (reference sequence). V lost 3 bases to trimming and J lost 2 bases, with 11 bases between them. This chain's CDR3 is CASSFQQEGNQPQHF. CDR3 DNA: TGTGCCAGCAGCTTTCAACAGGAGGGCAATCAGCCCCAGCATTTT.

This clone was detected once. The V and J genes are TRBV6-2 or TRBV6-3 and TRBJ1-1; 10 positions agree with TRBD1. CDR3 length: 17 residues. Germline V lookup: CDR1 MNHEY, CDR2 SVGEGT. The V segment lost 5 bases and the J segment 5 bases; nucleotides outside the gene matches: 14. DNA for the CDR3: TGTGCCAGCAGTCTCCGGGGGACAGGGGTGGGTTGGACTGAAGCTTTCTTT. This codes for CASSLRGTGVGWTEAFF.

The chain carries TRBV4-2 and TRBJ1-2; 10 bases map to TRBD1. In germline, CDR1 is LGHNA, CDR2 YNFKEQ. V lost 1 base to trimming and J lost 6 bases; unmatched junction nucleotides: 5. This CDR3 has 15 residues. The CDR3 bases are TGTGCCAGCAGCCAAGCTCTCGGGACAGGGGATGGCTACACCTTC. This gives the protein CASSQALGTGDGYTF.